Sequencing of this TCR beta chain was carried out in a study of early T cells in non-severe SARS-CoV-2 infection. A single record per CDR3 protein comes from TCRdb applying MiXCR to the 5' RACE reads. The table has 55,000 to 70,000 distinct CDR3 sequences, 4.6% seen once; the top ten hold 3.6%. In its sample, this clonotype was seen many times. CDR1 MDHEN and CDR2 SYDVKM come from the germline V gene. With 2 bases removed from V and 4 bases from J, the gap between germline ends came to 11 bases. The length of the CDR3 is 15 residues. Sample: whole blood, taken at baseline. The rearrangement joins TRBV28 to TRBJ1-4; possibly TRBD1 for D (5 bases). The receptor comes from an adult who was a healthcare worker with PCR-confirmed SARS-CoV-2 infection or an uninfected control (not recorded which). The donor label of this sample is uncertain. DNA for the CDR3: TGTGCCAGCAGTTTAGGTGGAAGGGGTAATGAAAAACTGTTTTTT. It specifies CASSLGGRGNEKLFF.